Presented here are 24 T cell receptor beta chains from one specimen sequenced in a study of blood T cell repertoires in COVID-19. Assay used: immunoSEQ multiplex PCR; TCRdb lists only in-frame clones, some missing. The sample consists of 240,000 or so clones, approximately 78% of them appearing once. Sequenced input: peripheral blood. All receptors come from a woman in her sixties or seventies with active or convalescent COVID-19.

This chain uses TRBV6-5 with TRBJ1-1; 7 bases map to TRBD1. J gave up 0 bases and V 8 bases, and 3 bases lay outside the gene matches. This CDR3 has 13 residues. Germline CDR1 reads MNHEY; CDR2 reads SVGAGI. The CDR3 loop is CASPDRVNTEAFF. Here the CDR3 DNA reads TGTGCCAGCCCCGACAGGGTGAACACTGAAGCTTTCTTT.

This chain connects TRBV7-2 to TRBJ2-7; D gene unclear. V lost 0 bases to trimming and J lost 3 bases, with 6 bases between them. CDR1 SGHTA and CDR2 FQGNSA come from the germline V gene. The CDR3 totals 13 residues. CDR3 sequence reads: CASSLAVSYEQYF. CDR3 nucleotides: TGTGCCAGCAGCTTAGCAGTCAGCTACGAGCAGTACTTC.

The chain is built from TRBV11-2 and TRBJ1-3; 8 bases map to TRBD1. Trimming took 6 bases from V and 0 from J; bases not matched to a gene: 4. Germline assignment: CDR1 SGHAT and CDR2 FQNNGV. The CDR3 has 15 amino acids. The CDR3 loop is CASRVQGGSGNTIYF. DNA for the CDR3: TGTGCCAGCAGAGTACAGGGGGGCTCTGGAAACACCATATATTTT.

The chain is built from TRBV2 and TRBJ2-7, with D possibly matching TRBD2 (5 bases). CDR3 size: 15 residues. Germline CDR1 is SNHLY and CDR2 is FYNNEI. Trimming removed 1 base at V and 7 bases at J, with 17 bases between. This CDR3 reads CASSEDSGVWGEQYF. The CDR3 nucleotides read TGTGCCAGCAGTGAAGATTCCGGGGTTTGGGGTGAGCAGTACTTC.

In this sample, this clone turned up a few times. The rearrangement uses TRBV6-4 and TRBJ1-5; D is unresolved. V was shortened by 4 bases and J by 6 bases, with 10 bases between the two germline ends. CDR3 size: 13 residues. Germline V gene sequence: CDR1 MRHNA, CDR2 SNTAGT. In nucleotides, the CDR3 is TGTGCCAGCAGTGTTACGGAGAGTCAGCCCCAGCATTTT. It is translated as CASSVTESQPQHF.

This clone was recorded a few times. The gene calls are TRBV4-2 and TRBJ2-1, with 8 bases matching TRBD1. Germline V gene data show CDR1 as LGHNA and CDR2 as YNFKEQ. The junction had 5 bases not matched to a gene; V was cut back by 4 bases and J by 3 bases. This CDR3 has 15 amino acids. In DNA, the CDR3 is TGTGCCAGCAGCCTACAGGGGGAGAACTACAATGAGCAGTTCTTC. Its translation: CASSLQGENYNEQFF.

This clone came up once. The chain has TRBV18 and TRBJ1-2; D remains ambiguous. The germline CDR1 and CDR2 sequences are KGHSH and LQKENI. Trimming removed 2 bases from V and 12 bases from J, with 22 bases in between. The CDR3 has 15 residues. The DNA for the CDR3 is TGTGCCAGCTCACCATTGCTGCGGGATTCAAACGGGGACACCTTC. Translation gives CASSPLLRDSNGDTF.

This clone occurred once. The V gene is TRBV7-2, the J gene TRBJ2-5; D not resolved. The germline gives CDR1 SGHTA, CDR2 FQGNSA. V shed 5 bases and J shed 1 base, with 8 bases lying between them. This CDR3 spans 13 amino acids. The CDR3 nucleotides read TGTGCCAGCAGCCCCATCCCCCAAGAGACCCAGTACTTC. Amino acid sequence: CASSPIPQETQYF.

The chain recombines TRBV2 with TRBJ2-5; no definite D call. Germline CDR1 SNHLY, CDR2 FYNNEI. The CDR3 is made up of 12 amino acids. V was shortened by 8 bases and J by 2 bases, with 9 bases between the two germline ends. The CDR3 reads CASSSFQETQYF. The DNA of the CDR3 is TGTGCCAGCTCTAGTTTTCAAGAGACCCAGTACTTC.

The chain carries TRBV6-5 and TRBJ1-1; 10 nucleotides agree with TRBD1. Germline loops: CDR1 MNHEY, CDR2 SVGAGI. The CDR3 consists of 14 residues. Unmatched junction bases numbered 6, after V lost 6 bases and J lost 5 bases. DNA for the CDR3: TGTGCCAGCAGACCCGGACAGGGGGTTACTGAAGCTTTCTTT. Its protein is CASRPGQGVTEAFF.

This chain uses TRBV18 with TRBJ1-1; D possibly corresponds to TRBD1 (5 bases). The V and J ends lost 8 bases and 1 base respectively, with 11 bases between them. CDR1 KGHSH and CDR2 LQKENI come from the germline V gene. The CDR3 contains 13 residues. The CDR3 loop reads CASQNQGNTEAFF. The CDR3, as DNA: TGTGCCAGCCAGAATCAGGGGAACACTGAAGCTTTCTTT. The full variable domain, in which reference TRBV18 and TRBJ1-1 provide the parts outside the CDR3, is NAGVMQNPRHLVRRRGQEARLRCSPMKGHSHVYWYRQLPEEGLKFMVYLQKENIIDESGMPKERFSAEFPKEGPSILRIQQVVRGDSAAYFCASQNQGNTEAFFGQGTRLTVV.

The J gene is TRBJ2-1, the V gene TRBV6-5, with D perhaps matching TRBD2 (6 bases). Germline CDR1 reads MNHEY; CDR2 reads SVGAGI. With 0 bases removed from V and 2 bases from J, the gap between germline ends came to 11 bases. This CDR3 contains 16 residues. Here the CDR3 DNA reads TGTGCCAGCAGTTACTCTGGCGGGGTGGCCTACAATGAGCAGTTCTTC. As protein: CASSYSGGVAYNEQFF.

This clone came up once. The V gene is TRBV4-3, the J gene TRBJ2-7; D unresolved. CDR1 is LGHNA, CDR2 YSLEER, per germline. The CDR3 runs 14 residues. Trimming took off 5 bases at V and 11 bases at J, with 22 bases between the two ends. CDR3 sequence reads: CASSAADGSSRKYF. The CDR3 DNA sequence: TGCGCCAGCAGCGCCGCCGACGGATCATCCAGGAAGTACTTC.

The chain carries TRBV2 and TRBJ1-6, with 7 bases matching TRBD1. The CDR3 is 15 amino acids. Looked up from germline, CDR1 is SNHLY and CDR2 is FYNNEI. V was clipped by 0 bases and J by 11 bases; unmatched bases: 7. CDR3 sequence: CASSEARGLRTPLHF. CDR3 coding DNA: TGTGCCAGCAGTGAAGCTAGGGGGCTGAGAACACCCCTCCACTTT.

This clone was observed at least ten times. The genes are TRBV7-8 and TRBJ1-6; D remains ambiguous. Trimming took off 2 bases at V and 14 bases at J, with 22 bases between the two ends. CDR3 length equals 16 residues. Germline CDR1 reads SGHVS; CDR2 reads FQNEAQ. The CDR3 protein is CASSLSYGGLSSSLHF. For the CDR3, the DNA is TGTGCCAGCAGCTTAAGTTATGGAGGGCTGAGCAGTTCCCTCCACTTT.

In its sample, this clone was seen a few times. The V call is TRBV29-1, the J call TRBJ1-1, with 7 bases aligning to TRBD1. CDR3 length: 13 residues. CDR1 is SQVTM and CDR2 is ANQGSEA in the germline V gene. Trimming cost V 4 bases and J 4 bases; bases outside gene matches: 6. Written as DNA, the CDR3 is TGCAGCGTTGCCCTACAGGGGCTCACTGAAGCTTTCTTT. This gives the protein CSVALQGLTEAFF.

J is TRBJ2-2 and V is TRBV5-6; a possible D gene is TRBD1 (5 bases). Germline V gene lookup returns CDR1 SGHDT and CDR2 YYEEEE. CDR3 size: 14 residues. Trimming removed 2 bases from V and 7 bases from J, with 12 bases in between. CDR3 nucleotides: TGTGCCAGCAGCTTAGCAGGGCGGTACGGGGAGCTGTTTTTT. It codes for CASSLAGRYGELFF. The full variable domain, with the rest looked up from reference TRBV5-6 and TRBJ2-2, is DAGVTQSPTHLIKTRGQQVTLRCSPKSGHDTVSWYQQALGQGPQFIFQYYEEEERQRGNFPDRFSGHQFPNYSSELNVNALLLGDSALYLCASSLAGRYGELFFGEGSRLTVL.

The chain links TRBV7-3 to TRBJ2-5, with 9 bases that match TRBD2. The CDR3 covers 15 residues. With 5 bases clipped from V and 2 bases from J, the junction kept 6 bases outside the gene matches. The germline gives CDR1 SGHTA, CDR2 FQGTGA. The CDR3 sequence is CASSPLAGSQETQYF. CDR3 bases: TGTGCCAGCAGCCCCCTAGCGGGGTCTCAAGAGACCCAGTACTTC.

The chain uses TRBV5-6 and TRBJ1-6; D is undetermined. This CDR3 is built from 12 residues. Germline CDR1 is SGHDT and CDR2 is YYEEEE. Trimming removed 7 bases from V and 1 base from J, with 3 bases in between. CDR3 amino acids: CASASYNSPLHF. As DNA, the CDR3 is TGTGCCAGCGCGTCCTATAATTCACCCCTCCACTTT.

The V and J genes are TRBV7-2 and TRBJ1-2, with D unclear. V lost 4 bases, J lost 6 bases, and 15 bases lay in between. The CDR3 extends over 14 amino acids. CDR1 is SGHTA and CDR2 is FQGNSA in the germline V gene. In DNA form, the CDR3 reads TGTGCCAGCAGCTCCCCGACCACGAGGAATGGCTACACCTTC. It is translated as CASSSPTTRNGYTF.

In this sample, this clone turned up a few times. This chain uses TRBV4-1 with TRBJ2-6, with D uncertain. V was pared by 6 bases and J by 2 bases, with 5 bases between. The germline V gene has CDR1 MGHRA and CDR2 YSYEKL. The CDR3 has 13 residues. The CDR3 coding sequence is TGCGCCAGCAGGCGTCCTGGGGCCAACGTCCTGACTTTC. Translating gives CASRRPGANVLTF.

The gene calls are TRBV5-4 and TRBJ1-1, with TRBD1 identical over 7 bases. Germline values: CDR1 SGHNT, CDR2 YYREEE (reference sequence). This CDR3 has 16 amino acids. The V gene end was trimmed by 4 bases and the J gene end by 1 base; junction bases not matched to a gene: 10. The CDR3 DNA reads TGTGCCAGCAGCCGGGACAGAGCAAGGGGGAACACTGAAGCTTTCTTT. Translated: CASSRDRARGNTEAFF.

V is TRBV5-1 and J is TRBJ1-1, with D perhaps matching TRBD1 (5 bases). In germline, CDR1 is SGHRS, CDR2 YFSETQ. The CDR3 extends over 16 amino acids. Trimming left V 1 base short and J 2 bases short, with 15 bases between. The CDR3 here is CASSLSVAGRNTEAFF. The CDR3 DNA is TGCGCCAGCAGCTTGAGTGTGGCAGGGCGAAACACTGAAGCTTTCTTT. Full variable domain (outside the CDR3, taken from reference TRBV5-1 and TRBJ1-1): KAGVTQTPRYLIKTRGQQVTLSCSPISGHRSVSWYQQTPGQGLQFLFEYFSETQRNKGNFPGRFSGRQFSNSRSEMNVSTLELGDSALYLCASSLSVAGRNTEAFFGQGTRLTVV.

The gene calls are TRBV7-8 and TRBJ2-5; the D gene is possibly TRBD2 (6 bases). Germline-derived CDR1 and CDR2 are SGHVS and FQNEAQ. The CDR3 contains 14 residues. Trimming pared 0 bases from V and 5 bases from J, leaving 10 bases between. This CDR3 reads CASSLAGGWETQYF. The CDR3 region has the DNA TGTGCCAGCAGCTTAGCGGGGGGTTGGGAGACCCAGTACTTC.